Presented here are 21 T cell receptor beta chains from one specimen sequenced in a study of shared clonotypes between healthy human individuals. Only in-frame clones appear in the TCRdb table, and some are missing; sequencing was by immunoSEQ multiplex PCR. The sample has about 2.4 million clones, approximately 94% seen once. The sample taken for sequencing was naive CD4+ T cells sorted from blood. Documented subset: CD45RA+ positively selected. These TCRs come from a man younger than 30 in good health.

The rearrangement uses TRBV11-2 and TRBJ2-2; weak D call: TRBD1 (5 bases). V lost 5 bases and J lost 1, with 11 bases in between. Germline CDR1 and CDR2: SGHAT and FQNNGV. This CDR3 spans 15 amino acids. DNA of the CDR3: TGTGCCAGCAGCGCCAGGGTCGGGAACACCGGGGAGCTGTTTTTT. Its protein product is CASSARVGNTGELFF.

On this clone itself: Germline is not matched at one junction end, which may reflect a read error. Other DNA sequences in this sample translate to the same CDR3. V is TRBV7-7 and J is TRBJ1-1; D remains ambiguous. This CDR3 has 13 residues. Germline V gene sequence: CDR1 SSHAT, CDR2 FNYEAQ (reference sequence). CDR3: CASSSTLNTEAFF. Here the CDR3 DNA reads TGTGCTAGCAGCTCTACACTGAACACTGAAGCTTTCTTT.

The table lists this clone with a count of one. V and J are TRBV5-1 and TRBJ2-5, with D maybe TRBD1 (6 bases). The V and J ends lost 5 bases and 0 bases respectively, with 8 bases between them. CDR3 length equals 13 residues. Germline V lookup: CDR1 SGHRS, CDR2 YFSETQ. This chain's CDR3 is CASRRDNQETQYF. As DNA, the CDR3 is TGCGCCAGCAGGAGGGACAACCAAGAGACCCAGTACTTC.

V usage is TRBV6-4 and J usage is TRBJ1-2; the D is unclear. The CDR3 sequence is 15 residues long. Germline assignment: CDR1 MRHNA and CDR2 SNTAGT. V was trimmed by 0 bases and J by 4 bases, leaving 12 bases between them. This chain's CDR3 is CASSDSTTSVYGYTF. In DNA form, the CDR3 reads TGTGCCAGCAGTGACTCGACAACGTCGGTCTATGGCTACACCTTC.

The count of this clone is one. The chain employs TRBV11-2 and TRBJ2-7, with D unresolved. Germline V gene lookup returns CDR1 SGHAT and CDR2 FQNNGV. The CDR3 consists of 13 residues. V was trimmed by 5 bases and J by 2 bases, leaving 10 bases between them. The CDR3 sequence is CASSLALTYEQYF. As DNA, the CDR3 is TGTGCCAGCAGCCTTGCACTTACCTACGAGCAGTACTTC.

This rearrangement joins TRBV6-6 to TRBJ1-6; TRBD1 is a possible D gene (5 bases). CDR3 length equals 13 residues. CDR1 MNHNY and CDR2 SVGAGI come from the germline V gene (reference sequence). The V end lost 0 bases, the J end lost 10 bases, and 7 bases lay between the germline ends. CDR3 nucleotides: TGTGCCAGCAGTTACTCGCAGGGATCACCCCTCCACTTT. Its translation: CASSYSQGSPLHF.

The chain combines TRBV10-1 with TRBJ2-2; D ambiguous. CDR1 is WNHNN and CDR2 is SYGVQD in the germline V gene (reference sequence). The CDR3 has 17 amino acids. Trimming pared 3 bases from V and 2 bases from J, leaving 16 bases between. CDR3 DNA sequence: TGCGCCAGCAGTGAAACTAATGGCCTGGGAAACACCGGGGAGCTGTTTTTT. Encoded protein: CASSETNGLGNTGELFF.

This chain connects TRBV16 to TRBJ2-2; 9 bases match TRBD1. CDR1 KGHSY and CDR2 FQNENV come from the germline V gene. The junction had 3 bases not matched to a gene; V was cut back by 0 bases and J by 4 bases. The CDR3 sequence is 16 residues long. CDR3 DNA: TGTGCCAGCAGCCAATCCCGGGACAGGGCCACCGGGGAGCTGTTTTTT. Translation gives CASSQSRDRATGELFF.

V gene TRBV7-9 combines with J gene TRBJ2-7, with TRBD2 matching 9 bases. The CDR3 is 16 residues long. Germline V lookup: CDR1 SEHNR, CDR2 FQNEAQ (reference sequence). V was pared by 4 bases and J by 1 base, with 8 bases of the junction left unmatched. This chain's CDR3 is CASSYQAGGGSYEQYF. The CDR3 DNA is TGTGCCAGCAGCTATCAAGCGGGAGGCGGGTCCTACGAGCAGTACTTC.

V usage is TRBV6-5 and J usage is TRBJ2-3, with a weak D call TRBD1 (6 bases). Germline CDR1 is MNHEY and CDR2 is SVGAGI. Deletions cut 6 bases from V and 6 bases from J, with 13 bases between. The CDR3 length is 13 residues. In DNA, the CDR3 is TGTGCCAGCAGGGGGGACAACACGGATACGCAGTATTTT. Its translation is CASRGDNTDTQYF.

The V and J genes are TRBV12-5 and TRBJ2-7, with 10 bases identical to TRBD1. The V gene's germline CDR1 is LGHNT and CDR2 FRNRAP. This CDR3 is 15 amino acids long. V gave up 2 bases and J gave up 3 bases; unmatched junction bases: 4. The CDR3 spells CASGLTRTGGYEQYF. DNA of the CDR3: TGTGCTAGTGGTTTGACCCGGACAGGGGGCTACGAGCAGTACTTC.

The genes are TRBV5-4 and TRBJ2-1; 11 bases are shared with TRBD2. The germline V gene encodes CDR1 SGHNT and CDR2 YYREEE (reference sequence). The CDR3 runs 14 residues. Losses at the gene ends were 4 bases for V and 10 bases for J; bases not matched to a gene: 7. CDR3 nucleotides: TGTGCCAGCAGCGCGGGACTAGCGGAAGGGGAGCAGTTCTTC. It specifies CASSAGLAEGEQFF.

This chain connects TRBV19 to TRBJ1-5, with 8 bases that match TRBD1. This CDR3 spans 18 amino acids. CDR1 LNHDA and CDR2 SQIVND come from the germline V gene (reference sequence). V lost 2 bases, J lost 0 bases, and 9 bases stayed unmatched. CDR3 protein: CASSIFTGGVYSNQPQHF. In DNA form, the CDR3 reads TGTGCCAGTAGTATATTTACAGGGGGGGTTTATAGCAATCAGCCCCAGCATTTT.

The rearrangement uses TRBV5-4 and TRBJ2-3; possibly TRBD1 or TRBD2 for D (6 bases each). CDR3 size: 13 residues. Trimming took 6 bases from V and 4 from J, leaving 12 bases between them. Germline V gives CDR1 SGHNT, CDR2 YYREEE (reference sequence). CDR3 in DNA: TGTGCCAGCAAGGGGGGAGTAGCAGATACGCAGTATTTT. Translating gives CASKGGVADTQYF.

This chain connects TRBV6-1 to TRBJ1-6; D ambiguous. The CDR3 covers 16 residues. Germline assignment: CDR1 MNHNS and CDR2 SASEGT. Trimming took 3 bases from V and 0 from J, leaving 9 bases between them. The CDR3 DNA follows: TGTGCCAGCAGTGATAGGGCGAACTCCTATAATTCACCCCTCCACTTT. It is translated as CASSDRANSYNSPLHF.

The CDR3 here is CASSLVLAGGWEQFF. The CDR3 coding sequence is TGTGCCAGCAGCTTAGTACTAGCGGGGGGCTGGGAGCAGTTCTTC. The V gene is TRBV7-8, the J gene TRBJ2-1; TRBD2 agrees at 12 bases. The CDR3 extends over 15 amino acids. Trimming took 1 base from V and 10 from J; bases not matched to a gene: 5. The germline CDR1 and CDR2 sequences are SGHVS and FQNEAQ.

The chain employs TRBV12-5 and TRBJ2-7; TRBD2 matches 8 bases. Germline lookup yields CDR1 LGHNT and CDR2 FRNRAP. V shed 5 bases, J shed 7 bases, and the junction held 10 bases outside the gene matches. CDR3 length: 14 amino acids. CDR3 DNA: TGTGCTAGTGGTCCGGGACTAGGGGAAGGGGAGCAGTACTTC. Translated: CASGPGLGEGEQYF.

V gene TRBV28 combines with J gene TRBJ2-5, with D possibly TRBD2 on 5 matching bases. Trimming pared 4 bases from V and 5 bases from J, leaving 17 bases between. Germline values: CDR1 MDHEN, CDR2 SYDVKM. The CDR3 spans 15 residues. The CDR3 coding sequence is TGTGCCAGCAGTTCCCCCAACCATCGAGGGGAGACCCAGTACTTC. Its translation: CASSSPNHRGETQYF. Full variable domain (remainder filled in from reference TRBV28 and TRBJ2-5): DVKVTQSSRYLVKRTGEKVFLECVQDMDHENMFWYRQDPGLGLRLIYFSYDVKMKEKGDIPEGYSVSREKKERFSLILESASTNQTSMYLCASSSPNHRGETQYFGPGTRLLVL.

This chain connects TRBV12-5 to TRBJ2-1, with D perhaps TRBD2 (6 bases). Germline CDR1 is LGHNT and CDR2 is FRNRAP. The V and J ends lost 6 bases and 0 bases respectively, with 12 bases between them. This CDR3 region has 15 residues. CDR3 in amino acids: CASGNTGSSYNEQFF. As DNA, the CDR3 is TGTGCTAGTGGAAATACCGGGAGCTCCTACAATGAGCAGTTCTTC.

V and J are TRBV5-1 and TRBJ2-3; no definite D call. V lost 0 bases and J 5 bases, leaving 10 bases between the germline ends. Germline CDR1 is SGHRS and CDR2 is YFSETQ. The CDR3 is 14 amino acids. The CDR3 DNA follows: TGCGCCAGCAGCTTGGGTCCCAGGTTAGATACGCAGTATTTT. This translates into CASSLGPRLDTQYF.

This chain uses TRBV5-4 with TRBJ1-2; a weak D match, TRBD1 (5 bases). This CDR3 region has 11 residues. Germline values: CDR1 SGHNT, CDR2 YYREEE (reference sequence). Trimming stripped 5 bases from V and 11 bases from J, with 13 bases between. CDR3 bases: TGTGCCAGCAGTCCTGGGGGTCGTTACACCTTC. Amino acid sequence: CASSPGGRYTF.